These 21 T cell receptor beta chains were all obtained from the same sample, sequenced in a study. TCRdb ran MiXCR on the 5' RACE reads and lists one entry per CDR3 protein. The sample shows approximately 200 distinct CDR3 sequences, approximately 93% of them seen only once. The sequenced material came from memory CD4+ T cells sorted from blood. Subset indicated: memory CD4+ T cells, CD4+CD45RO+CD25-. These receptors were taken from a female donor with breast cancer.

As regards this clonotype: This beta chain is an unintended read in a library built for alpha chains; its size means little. CDR3 coding DNA: TGCGCCAGCAGCTTGGGACACAGAGGTGAGCAGTTCTTC. Its protein product is CASSLGHRGEQFF. This chain links TRBV5-1 with TRBJ2-1; D unresolved. Germline V gene lookup returns CDR1 SGHRS and CDR2 YFSETQ. Between the trimmed V and J ends, which lost 0 bases and 9 bases, there was a span of 10 bases. The CDR3 is 13 residues long.

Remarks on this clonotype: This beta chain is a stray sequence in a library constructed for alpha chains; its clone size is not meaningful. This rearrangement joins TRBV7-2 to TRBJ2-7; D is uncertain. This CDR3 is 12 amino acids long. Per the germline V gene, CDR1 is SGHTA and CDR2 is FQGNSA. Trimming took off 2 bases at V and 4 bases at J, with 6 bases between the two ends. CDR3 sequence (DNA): TGTGCCAGCAGCTTATTTGGGTACGAGCAGTACTTC. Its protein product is CASSLFGYEQYF.

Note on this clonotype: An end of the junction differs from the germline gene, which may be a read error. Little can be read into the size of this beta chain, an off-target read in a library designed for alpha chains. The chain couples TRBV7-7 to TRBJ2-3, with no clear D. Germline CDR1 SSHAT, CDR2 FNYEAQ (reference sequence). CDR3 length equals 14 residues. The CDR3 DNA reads TGTGCTAGCAGCTTAGCCGGAATCACAGATACGCAGTATTTT. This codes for CASSLAGITDTQYF.

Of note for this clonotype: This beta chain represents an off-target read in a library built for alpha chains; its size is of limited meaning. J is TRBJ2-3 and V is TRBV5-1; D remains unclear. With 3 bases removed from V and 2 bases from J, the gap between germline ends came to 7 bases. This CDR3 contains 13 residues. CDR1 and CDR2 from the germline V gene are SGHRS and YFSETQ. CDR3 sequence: CASSSPPTDTQYF. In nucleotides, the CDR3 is TGCGCCAGCAGCTCGCCCCCCACAGATACGCAGTATTTT.

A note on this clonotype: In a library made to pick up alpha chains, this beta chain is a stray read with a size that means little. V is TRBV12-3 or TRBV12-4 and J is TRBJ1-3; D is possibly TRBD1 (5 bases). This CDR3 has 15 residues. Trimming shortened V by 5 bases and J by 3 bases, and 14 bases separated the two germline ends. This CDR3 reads CASSPVLGGGNTIYF. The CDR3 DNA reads TGTGCCAGCAGTCCCGTTCTCGGGGGTGGAAACACCATATATTTT.

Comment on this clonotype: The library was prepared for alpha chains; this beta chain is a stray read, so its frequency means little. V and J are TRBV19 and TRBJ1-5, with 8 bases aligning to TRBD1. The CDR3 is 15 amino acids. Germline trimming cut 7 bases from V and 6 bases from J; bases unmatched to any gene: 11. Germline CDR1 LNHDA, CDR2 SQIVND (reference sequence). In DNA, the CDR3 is TGTGCCAGTACCCCGGTCGCAGGGGGCGTTCAGCCCCAGCATTTT. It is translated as CASTPVAGGVQPQHF.

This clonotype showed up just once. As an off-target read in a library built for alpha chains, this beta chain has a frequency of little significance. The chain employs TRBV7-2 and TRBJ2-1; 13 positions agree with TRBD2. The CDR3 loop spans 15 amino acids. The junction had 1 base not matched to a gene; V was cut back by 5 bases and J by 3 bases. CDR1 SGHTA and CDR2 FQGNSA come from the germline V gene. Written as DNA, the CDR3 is TGTGCCAGCAGCCGGACTAGCGGGAGCTACAATGAGCAGTTCTTC. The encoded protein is CASSRTSGSYNEQFF. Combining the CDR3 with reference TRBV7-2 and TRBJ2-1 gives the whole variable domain GAGVSQSPSNKVTEKGKDVELRCDPISGHTALYWYRQSLGQGLEFLIYFQGNSAPDKSGLPSDRFSAERTGGSVSTLTIQRTQQEDSAVYLCASSRTSGSYNEQFFGPGTRLTVL.

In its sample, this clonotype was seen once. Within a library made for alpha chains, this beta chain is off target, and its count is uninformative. The CDR3 region has the DNA TGCAGCGTTGGTGGGACAGGGCATGAGACCCAGTACTTC. Translated, it gives CSVGGTGHETQYF. The chain combines TRBV29-1 with TRBJ2-5; TRBD1 matches 9 bases. From germline, CDR1 is SQVTM and CDR2 ANQGSEA. CDR3 length equals 13 residues. V lost 4 bases and J lost 5; bases outside the gene matches: 5.

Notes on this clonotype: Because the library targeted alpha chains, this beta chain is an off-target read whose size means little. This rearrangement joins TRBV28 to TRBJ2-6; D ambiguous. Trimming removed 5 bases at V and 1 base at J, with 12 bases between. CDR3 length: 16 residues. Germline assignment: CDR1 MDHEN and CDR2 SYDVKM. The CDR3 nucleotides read TGTGCCAGCAGTCCGACGAGTTTGTCTGGGGCCAACGTCCTGACTTTC. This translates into CASSPTSLSGANVLTF. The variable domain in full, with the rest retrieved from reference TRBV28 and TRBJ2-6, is DVKVTQSSRYLVKRTGEKVFLECVQDMDHENMFWYRQDPGLGLRLIYFSYDVKMKEKGDIPEGYSVSREKKERFSLILESASTNQTSMYLCASSPTSLSGANVLTFGAGSRLTVL.

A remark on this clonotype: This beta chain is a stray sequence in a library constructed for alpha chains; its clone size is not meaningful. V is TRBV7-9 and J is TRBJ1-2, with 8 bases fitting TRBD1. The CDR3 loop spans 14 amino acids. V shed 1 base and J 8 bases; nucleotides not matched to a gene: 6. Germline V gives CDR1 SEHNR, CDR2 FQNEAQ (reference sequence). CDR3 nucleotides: TGTGCCAGCAGCTTAGAGGACAGGGAAGTGGGCTACACCTTC. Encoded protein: CASSLEDREVGYTF.

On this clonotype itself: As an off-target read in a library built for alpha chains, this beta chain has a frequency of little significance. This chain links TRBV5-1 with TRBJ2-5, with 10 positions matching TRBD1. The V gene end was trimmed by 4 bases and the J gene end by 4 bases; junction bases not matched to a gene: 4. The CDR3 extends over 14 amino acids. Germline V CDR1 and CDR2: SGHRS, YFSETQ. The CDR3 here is CASSVGQGVETQYF. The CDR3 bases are TGCGCCAGCAGCGTTGGACAGGGGGTAGAGACCCAGTACTTC.

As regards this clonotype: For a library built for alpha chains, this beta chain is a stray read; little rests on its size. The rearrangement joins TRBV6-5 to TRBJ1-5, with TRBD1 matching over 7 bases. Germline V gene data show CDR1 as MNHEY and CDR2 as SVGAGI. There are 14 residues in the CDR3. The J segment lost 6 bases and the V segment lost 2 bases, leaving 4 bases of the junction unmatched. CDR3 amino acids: CASSYDRESQPQHF. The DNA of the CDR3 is TGTGCCAGCAGTTACGACAGGGAAAGTCAGCCCCAGCATTTT.

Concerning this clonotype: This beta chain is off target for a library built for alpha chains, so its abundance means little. Here the CDR3 reads CASGFRTSTDTQYF. The CDR3 DNA sequence: TGCGCCAGCGGGTTCCGGACTAGCACAGATACGCAGTATTTT. J is TRBJ2-3 and V is TRBV5-1; maybe TRBD2 (5 bases). Germline V CDR1 and CDR2: SGHRS, YFSETQ. Deletions cut 7 bases from V and 0 bases from J, with 12 bases between. The CDR3 covers 14 residues. Full variable domain (outside the CDR3, taken from reference TRBV5-1 and TRBJ2-3): KAGVTQTPRYLIKTRGQQVTLSCSPISGHRSVSWYQQTPGQGLQFLFEYFSETQRNKGNFPGRFSGRQFSNSRSEMNVSTLELGDSALYLCASGFRTSTDTQYFGPGTRLTVL.

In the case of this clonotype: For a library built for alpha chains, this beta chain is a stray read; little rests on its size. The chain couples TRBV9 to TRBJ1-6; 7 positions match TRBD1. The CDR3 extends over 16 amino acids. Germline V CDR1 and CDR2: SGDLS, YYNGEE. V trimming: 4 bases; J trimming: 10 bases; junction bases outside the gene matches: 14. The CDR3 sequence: CASSQAGTVLNSPLHF. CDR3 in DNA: TGTGCCAGCAGCCAGGCTGGGACAGTTCTTAACTCACCCCTCCACTTT.

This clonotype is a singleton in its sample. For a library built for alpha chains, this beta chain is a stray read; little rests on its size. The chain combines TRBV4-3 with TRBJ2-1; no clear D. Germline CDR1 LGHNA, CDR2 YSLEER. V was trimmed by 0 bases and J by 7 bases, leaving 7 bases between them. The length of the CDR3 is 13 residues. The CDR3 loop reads CASSQDIWNEQFF. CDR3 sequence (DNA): TGCGCCAGCAGCCAAGACATTTGGAATGAGCAGTTCTTC.

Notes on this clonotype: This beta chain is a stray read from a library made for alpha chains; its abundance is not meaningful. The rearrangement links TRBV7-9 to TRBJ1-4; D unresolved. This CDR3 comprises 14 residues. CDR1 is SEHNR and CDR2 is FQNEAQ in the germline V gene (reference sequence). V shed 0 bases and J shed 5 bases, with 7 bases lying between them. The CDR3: CASSLAGRNEKLFF. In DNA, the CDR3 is TGTGCCAGCAGCTTAGCAGGGCGAAATGAAAAACTGTTTTTT.

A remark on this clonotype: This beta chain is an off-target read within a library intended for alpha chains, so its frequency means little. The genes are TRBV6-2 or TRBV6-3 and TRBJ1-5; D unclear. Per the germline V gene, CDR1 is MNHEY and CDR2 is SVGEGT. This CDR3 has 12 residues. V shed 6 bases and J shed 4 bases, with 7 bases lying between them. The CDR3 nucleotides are TGTGCCAGCAGGACGTCGAATCAGCCCCAGCATTTT. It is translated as CASRTSNQPQHF.

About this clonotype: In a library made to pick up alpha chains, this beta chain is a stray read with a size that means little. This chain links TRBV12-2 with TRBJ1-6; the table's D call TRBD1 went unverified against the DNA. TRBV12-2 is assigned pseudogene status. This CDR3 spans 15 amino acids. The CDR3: CASRLNPGYNSPLHF. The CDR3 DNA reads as TGTGCAAGTCGCTTAAACCCCGGGTATAATTCACCCCTCCACTTT.

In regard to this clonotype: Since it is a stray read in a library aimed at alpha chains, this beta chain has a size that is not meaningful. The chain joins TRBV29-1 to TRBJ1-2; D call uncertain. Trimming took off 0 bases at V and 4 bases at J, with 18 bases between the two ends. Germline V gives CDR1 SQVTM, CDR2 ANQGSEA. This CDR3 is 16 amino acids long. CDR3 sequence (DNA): TGCAGCGTTGAAGACCCCCGACACCGAAAAATCTATGGCTACACCTTC. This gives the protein CSVEDPRHRKIYGYTF.

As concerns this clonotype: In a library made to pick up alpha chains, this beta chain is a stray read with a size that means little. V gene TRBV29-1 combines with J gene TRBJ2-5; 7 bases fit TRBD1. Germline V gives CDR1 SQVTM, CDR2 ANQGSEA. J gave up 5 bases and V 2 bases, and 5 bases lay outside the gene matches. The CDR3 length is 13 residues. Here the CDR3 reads CSVERQGRETQYF. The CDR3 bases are TGCAGCGTTGAACGACAGGGAAGGGAGACCCAGTACTTC.

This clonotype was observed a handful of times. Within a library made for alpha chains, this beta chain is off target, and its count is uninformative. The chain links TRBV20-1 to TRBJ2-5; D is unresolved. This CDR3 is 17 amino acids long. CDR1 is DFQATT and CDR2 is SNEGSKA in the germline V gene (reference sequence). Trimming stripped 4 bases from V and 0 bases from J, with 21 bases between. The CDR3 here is CSAIDTDRAFYQETQYF. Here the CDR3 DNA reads TGCAGTGCTATCGACACGGATAGGGCGTTTTACCAAGAGACCCAGTACTTC.